This T cell receptor beta chain was captured in a study of T cells in Graves' hyperthyroidism and ophthalmopathy. This CDR3 has 14 amino acids. The germline gives CDR1 DFQATT, CDR2 SNEGSKA (reference sequence). V was clipped by 6 bases and J by 1 base, with 15 bases between them. Using RNA transcripts as the source, TCR beta CDR3 regions were amplified. TCR CDR3 underwent first-round RT-PCR with the HTBI primer set. Via MiXCR, TCRdb re-called the multiplex PCR reads, giving one row per CDR3 protein. Among about 640,000 distinct CDR3 sequences listed, about a fifth were seen once. The study, taken as a whole, reports: Model output signaled ophthalmopathy a median roughly six months ahead of onset.

In the case of this clonotype: Its specificity is not known.

Sequencing input: blood. The clonotype was recovered from a man under 40 with Graves' ophthalmopathy. V and J are TRBV20-1 and TRBJ1-1; the D gene is possibly TRBD1 (5 bases). CDR3 nucleotides: TGCAGTGCAGAGGTGGGGGTTGAGAACACTGAAGCTTTCTTT. Encoded protein: CSAEVGVENTEAFF.